This note documents a single TCR beta chain sequence. This clonotype was counted many times. Its antigen specificity is not known. Nothing much larger sits one base from this clone, and base qualities are not available. A case-control design nested within a healthcare worker cohort in London, UK, was used, with weekly nasopharyngeal swab PCR tests and blood sampling performed. Between 23 and 31 March 2020, the week of the UK lockdown, healthcare workers were enrolled and then followed up weekly for as long as 16 weeks. The germline V gene yields SGHNT for CDR1 and YENEEA for CDR2. From its cysteine to its phenylalanine, the CDR3 spans 14 amino acids. Only the CDR3 DNA stays, 42 bases, in frame from base 1. V loses 0 bases, J loses 11 bases, and the germline ends lie 13 bases apart. This entry comes from a study of early T cells in non-severe SARS-CoV-2 infection (dated by TCRdb to about 2021). About the study as a whole: Because TCR sequencing relied on bulk RNA taken from unsorted whole blood, pairing of alpha and beta chains was not possible.

Library creation used 5' RACE. Sequencing was performed on a NextSeq 500. Unique molecular identifiers were attached to individual cDNA molecules in the TCR library protocol so that sequencing error and PCR bias could be corrected. TCR alpha and beta chains were both sequenced, and the abundances of alpha and beta sequences in each sample were closely correlated with each other. The original methods were these. Decombinator V4 was used to annotate TCR sequences for V gene, J gene and CDR3. TCRs were defined as expanded if a significant change between any two time points was detected under a Poisson model with p below 0.0001. Abundances of TCRs were expressed as counts per million after normalisation to the total number of TCRs sequenced in each sample. MAIT TCRs were defined by TRAV1-2 paired with TRAJ12, TRAJ20 or TRAJ33, and iNKT TCRs by TRAV10 paired with TRAJ18. VDJdb, accessed 1 November 2021, was searched for CMV, EBV and SARS-CoV-2 annotated TCRs, excluding TCRs annotated for multiple antigens. TCRdb applied fastp at Q25 and MiXCR to the public reads, then kept only in-frame beta chains. Each entry merges the rows of one CDR3 protein and shows their most common DNA and genes. These V and J calls originate from TCRdb's pipeline instead of the authors' own analysis. The sample contains 27,000 or so distinct CDR3 sequences, roughly 3% of them found a single time. Jointly, the top ten make up approximately 0.72% of the sample.

General findings and caveats noted by the study authors: VDJdb matching was skewed toward anti-spike CD8 responses and likely underestimated virus-specific expansions by missing private and CD4 specificities.

Sequencing was performed on whole blood. This chain is built from TRBV11-3 and TRBJ2-2; confidence is insufficient to name the D gene. This sequence originates from an adult who was a healthcare worker with PCR-confirmed SARS-CoV-2 infection or an uninfected control (not recorded which). The nucleotide sequence reads TGTGCCAGCAGCTTAGATGTTGGGCTCAGTGAGCTGTTTTTT. Translated, this gives CASSLDVGLSELFF.